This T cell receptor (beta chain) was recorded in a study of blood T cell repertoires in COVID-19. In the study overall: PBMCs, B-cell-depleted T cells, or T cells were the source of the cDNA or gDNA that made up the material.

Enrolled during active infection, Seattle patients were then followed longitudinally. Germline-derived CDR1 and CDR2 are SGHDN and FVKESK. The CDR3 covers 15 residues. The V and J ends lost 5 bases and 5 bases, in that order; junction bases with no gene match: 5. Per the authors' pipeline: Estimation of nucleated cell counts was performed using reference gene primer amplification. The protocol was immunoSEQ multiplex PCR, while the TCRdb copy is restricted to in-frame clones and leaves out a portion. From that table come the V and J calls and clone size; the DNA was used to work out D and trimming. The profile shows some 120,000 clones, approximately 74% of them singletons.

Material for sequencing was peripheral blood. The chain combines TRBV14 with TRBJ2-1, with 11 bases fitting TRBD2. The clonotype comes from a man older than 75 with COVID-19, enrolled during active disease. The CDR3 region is CASSERLAGNNEQFF. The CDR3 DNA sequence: TGTGCCAGCAGCGAACGACTAGCGGGGAACAATGAGCAGTTCTTC.